This T cell receptor beta chain derives from a study of blood T cells in healthy people across ages. Points from the study as a whole: In long-lived donors, naive CD4+ cell counts and diversity exceeded those of aged donors. Age brought a roughly linear fall in TCR beta diversity measured per million T cells.

With a J-beta primer mix and a sample-barcoded 5' primer, a second PCR ran about 6 to 11 cycles. Each CDR3 protein gets one entry after TCRdb re-called the 5' RACE reads with MiXCR. This sample has roughly 700,000 distinct CDR3 sequences, with over 45% found just once. The CDR3 is 16 residues long. V was pared by 3 bases and J by 4 bases, with 9 bases of the junction left unmatched. Germline values: CDR1 SEHNR, CDR2 FQNEAQ (reference sequence). Whenever a sample was processed, at least 6 million PBMCs were isolated. Samples each yielded at least 5 micrograms of total RNA. About this clonotype itself: No antigen is known for it.

The sequence derives from an older woman in good health. Sequencing was carried out using blood. V is TRBV7-9 and J is TRBJ2-7, with 10 positions matching TRBD2. The CDR3 spells CASSFAPSGRSYEQYF. CDR3 bases: TGTGCCAGCAGCTTCGCCCCTAGCGGGAGAAGTTACGAGCAGTACTTC.